The 25 T cell receptor beta chains reported below all come from one sample, sequenced in a study of T cell changes during pregnancy in multiple sclerosis. TCRdb's copy holds only in-frame clones and misses some; the assay was immunoSEQ multiplex PCR. Among roughly 100,000 clones listed, around 92% were seen once. Sequences were derived from peripheral blood, sampled after pregnancy. The receptors come from a female donor with multiple sclerosis, enrolled in a pregnancy study.

The genes are TRBV4-2 and TRBJ2-1; 10 bases match TRBD2. Germline V gene data show CDR1 as LGHNA and CDR2 as YNFKEQ. With 1 base clipped from V and 7 bases from J, the junction kept 4 bases outside the gene matches. The CDR3 covers 15 residues. For the CDR3, the DNA is TGTGCCAGCAGCCAAGGTCTAGCGGGAGTGAATGAGCAGTTCTTC. It yields the protein CASSQGLAGVNEQFF.

The rearrangement joins TRBV9 to TRBJ1-1; D possibly corresponds to TRBD1 (6 bases). Trimming took 3 bases from V and 4 from J, leaving 13 bases between them. The CDR3 length is 14 residues. Germline V gene data show CDR1 as SGDLS and CDR2 as YYNGEE. The CDR3 region is CASSASGAGTEAFF. The CDR3 nucleotides are TGTGCCAGCAGCGCCTCAGGGGCCGGCACTGAAGCTTTCTTT. The whole variable domain, filled in from reference TRBV9 and TRBJ1-1, reads DSGVTQTPKHLITATGQRVTLRCSPRSGDLSVYWYQQSLDQGLQFLIQYYNGEERAKGNILERFSAQQFPDLHSELNLSSLELGDSALYFCASSASGAGTEAFFGQGTRLTVV.

This clone showed up just once. J is TRBJ1-5 and V is TRBV5-1; the match to TRBD1 covers 9 bases. CDR1 SGHRS and CDR2 YFSETQ come from the germline V gene. The junction had 4 bases not matched to a gene; V was cut back by 0 bases and J by 0 bases. The CDR3 is 17 amino acids. CDR3 coding DNA: TGCGCCAGCAGCTTGGGTACAGGGGGCCTTAGCAATCAGCCCCAGCATTTT. Its protein product is CASSLGTGGLSNQPQHF.

The V gene is TRBV10-2, the J gene TRBJ2-5; TRBD2 aligns across 7 bases. V lost 6 bases and J lost 5; bases outside the gene matches: 6. The CDR3 runs to 13 residues. CDR1 is WSHSY and CDR2 is SAAADI in the germline V gene. CDR3 nucleotides: TGCGCCAGCAGGACCGGGCGGGAGGAGACCCAGTACTTC. Protein sequence: CASRTGREETQYF.

The chain employs TRBV29-1 and TRBJ1-1; D gene unclear. V shed 4 bases and J shed 8 bases, with 11 bases lying between them. CDR3 size: 11 residues. The germline V gene has CDR1 SQVTM and CDR2 ANQGSEA. The chain's CDR3 is CSVGHGGEAFF. In DNA form, the CDR3 reads TGCAGCGTTGGACACGGTGGGGAAGCTTTCTTT.

This clone was seen many times. The genes are TRBV19 and TRBJ1-3, with no clear D. Trimming removed 1 base from V and 2 bases from J, with 15 bases in between. The CDR3 runs to 17 residues. From germline, CDR1 is LNHDA and CDR2 SQIVND (reference sequence). This CDR3 is CASSIAGGKTAGNTIYF. As DNA, the CDR3 is TGTGCCAGTAGTATAGCTGGCGGGAAAACGGCTGGAAACACCATATATTTT.

The DNA of the CDR3 is TGTGCCAGCAGTGTATCGGGGGATCCCAAAAACATTCAGTACTTC. It is translated as CASSVSGDPKNIQYF. The rearrangement links TRBV2 to TRBJ2-4, with a possible D match to TRBD2 (6 bases). The CDR3 has 15 amino acids. V lost 4 bases to trimming and J lost 2 bases, with 12 bases between them. In germline, CDR1 is SNHLY, CDR2 FYNNEI. Complete variable domain (other parts from reference TRBV2 and TRBJ2-4): EPEVTQTPSHQVTQMGQEVILRCVPISNHLYFYWYRQILGQKVEFLVSFYNNEISEKSEIFDDQFSVERPDGSNFTLKIRSTKLEDSAMYFCASSVSGDPKNIQYFGAGTRLSVL.

The chain has TRBV10-3 and TRBJ2-5; TRBD2 aligns across 7 bases. CDR3 length: 14 residues. The V segment lost 6 bases and the J segment 4 bases; nucleotides outside the gene matches: 8. Germline CDR1 and CDR2: ENHRY and SYGVKD. This CDR3 is CAISPPPGGETQYF. CDR3 nucleotides: TGTGCCATCAGCCCCCCACCGGGGGGAGAGACCCAGTACTTC.

This chain joins TRBV5-4 and TRBJ2-5; 7 nucleotides agree with TRBD1. The germline V gene has CDR1 SGHNT and CDR2 YYREEE (reference sequence). The CDR3 length is 15 residues. Losses at the gene ends were 4 bases for V and 4 bases for J; bases not matched to a gene: 10. The CDR3, as DNA: TGTGCCAGCAGCCGGGTGACATCAGGGGGAGAGACCCAGTACTTC. Its translation: CASSRVTSGGETQYF.

This sequence joins TRBV15 and TRBJ1-4; D remains ambiguous. CDR1 LNHNV and CDR2 YYDKDF come from the germline V gene (reference sequence). V was cut by 1 base and J by 8 bases, with 11 bases left in between. This CDR3 spans 14 amino acids. CDR3 region: CATSRVGLKEKLFF. The CDR3 coding sequence is TGTGCCACCAGCAGAGTCGGGTTAAAGGAAAAACTGTTTTTT.

This clone was seen only once. The genes are TRBV6-6 and TRBJ1-6; no clear D gene. The length of the CDR3 is 13 residues. The V and J ends lost 3 bases and 9 bases respectively, with 9 bases between them. Germline-derived CDR1 and CDR2 are MNHNY and SVGAGI (reference sequence). The CDR3 nucleotides are TGTGCCAGCAGTTATGAGGCGATTTCACCCCTCCACTTT. This sequence encodes CASSYEAISPLHF.

V gene TRBV19 combines with J gene TRBJ2-7; TRBD1 might be the D (6 bases). The CDR3 spans 12 residues. V lost 7 bases to trimming and J lost 3 bases, with 10 bases between them. In germline, CDR1 is LNHDA, CDR2 SQIVND (reference sequence). CDR3 in DNA: TGTGCCAGTACGGACAGAAGCTACGAGCAGTACTTC. Its translation is CASTDRSYEQYF.

The V and J genes are TRBV6-5 and TRBJ2-3; D possibly corresponds to TRBD1 (6 bases). Germline V gene sequence: CDR1 MNHEY, CDR2 SVGAGI. V gave up 5 bases and J gave up 0 bases, with 12 bases separating them. The CDR3 spans 15 residues. CDR3 protein: CASSPGQLSTDTQYF. The CDR3 DNA sequence: TGTGCCAGCAGTCCTGGACAGCTAAGCACAGATACGCAGTATTTT.

The chain combines TRBV18 with TRBJ1-3; tentative D call: TRBD1 (6 bases). The CDR3 totals 16 residues. V was clipped by 3 bases and J by 4 bases, with 16 bases between them. From germline, CDR1 is KGHSH and CDR2 LQKENI. DNA for the CDR3: TGTGCCAGCTCACCCTCAACAACAGGGTCAGGAAACACCATATATTTT. Its translation: CASSPSTTGSGNTIYF.

This clone was seen once. Here the CDR3 reads CASSDDLGAGNTIYF. DNA for the CDR3: TGTGCCAGCAGCGACGACCTAGGCGCTGGAAACACCATATATTTT. The genes are TRBV2 and TRBJ1-3; D is ambiguous. V lost 6 bases to trimming and J lost 2 bases, with 14 bases between them. CDR3 length: 15 residues. The germline V gene encodes CDR1 SNHLY and CDR2 FYNNEI.

V usage is TRBV19 and J usage is TRBJ1-3, with a tentative D call TRBD1 (5 bases). The CDR3 has 14 residues. CDR1 is LNHDA and CDR2 is SQIVND in the germline V gene (reference sequence). The V gene lost 6 bases and the J gene lost 5 bases, with 14 bases spanning the gap. The CDR3 loop reads CASRVTGARNTIYF. In nucleotides, the CDR3 is TGTGCCAGTAGAGTAACAGGCGCCAGAAACACCATATATTTT.

The genes are TRBV7-9 and TRBJ2-3; D possibly corresponds to TRBD2 (5 bases). The CDR3 has 14 residues. The germline V and J ends were trimmed by 5 bases and 6 bases, with 15 bases remaining between them. The V gene's germline CDR1 is SEHNR and CDR2 FQNEAQ (reference sequence). CDR3 nucleotides: TGTGCCAGCAGCCTAAATCCGGGAACGGATACGCAGTATTTT. Residues: CASSLNPGTDTQYF.

The chain carries TRBV28 and TRBJ2-7, with TRBD2 as a possible D gene (5 bases). CDR3 length: 14 amino acids. CDR1 MDHEN and CDR2 SYDVKM come from the germline V gene. Trimming removed 5 bases at V and 0 bases at J, with 11 bases between. The CDR3 sequence is CASSRERSSYEQYF. CDR3 coding DNA: TGTGCCAGCAGTCGCGAGCGGAGCTCCTACGAGCAGTACTTC.

This clone came up once. The rearrangement joins TRBV15 to TRBJ2-1; D uncertain. CDR1 is LNHNV and CDR2 is YYDKDF in the germline V gene (reference sequence). There are 14 residues in the CDR3. V was shortened by 8 bases and J by 0 bases, with 11 bases between the two germline ends. The CDR3 reads CATGKYSSYNEQFF. CDR3 nucleotide sequence: TGTGCCACCGGAAAATACAGCTCCTACAATGAGCAGTTCTTC.

The rearrangement joins TRBV9 to TRBJ2-2; 10 positions match TRBD2. Germline CDR1 and CDR2: SGDLS and YYNGEE. With V trimmed by 2 bases and J by 1 base, 2 bases remained unmatched. The CDR3 consists of 16 residues. The CDR3 nucleotides are TGTGCCAGCAGCGTGAGGACTAGCGGGAACACCGGGGAGCTGTTTTTT. Translated, it gives CASSVRTSGNTGELFF.

This clone is a singleton in its sample. This chain uses TRBV7-2 with TRBJ2-1; TRBD2 might be the D (5 bases). Germline CDR1 is SGHTA and CDR2 is FQGNSA. The ends were cut back, 2 bases at V and 12 bases at J, with 14 bases in the middle. The CDR3 consists of 13 residues. The CDR3 DNA follows: TGTGCCAGCAGCTTACGTTTGGAGGTTTTGCAGTTCTTC. Its translation is CASSLRLEVLQFF.

This clone appeared a single time. The rearrangement joins TRBV4-1 to TRBJ1-2, with 7 bases matching TRBD1. Germline CDR1 is MGHRA and CDR2 is YSYEKL. V dropped 4 bases and J dropped 8; count of bases not matched to a gene: 13. The CDR3 extends over 15 amino acids. As DNA, the CDR3 is TGCGCCAGCAGCCCCACCGGGACAGCAGGAGGCGGCTACACCTTC. It codes for CASSPTGTAGGGYTF.

The chain couples TRBV9 to TRBJ1-5; 7 nucleotides line up with TRBD1. Germline trimming cut 3 bases from V and 6 bases from J; bases unmatched to any gene: 6. CDR1 and CDR2 (germline): SGDLS, YYNGEE. The length of the CDR3 is 14 residues. As DNA, the CDR3 is TGTGCCAGCAGCGCCCAACAGGGGTCTCAGCCCCAGCATTTT. Translated, it gives CASSAQQGSQPQHF.

The V and J genes are TRBV6-5 and TRBJ2-3, with 9 bases aligning to TRBD1. This CDR3 is built from 16 residues. Germline V gene data show CDR1 as MNHEY and CDR2 as SVGAGI. The V and J ends lost 3 bases and 4 bases, in that order; junction bases with no gene match: 8. CDR3 in amino acids: CASSYRGQGLSDTQYF. The CDR3 DNA sequence: TGTGCCAGCAGTTATAGGGGACAGGGATTATCAGATACGCAGTATTTT.

The V gene is TRBV4-1, the J gene TRBJ2-7, with 7 bases aligning to TRBD2. V gave up 3 bases and J gave up 0 bases; unmatched junction bases: 8. CDR1 is MGHRA, CDR2 YSYEKL, per germline. The length of the CDR3 is 16 residues. The CDR3 region has the DNA TGCGCCAGCAGCCAGCTAGCGGAAAGGAGCTCCTACGAGCAGTACTTC. Protein: CASSQLAERSSYEQYF.